One and the same sample provided the 3 T cell receptor beta chains below, sequenced in a study of T cell responses to AZD1222 COVID-19 vaccine. Only in-frame clones appear in the TCRdb table, and some are missing; sequencing was by immunoSEQ multiplex PCR. Here the sample spans around 150,000 clones, 90% to 95% being singletons. The sample consisted of peripheral blood, taken 28 days after the second AZD1222 dose. These receptors were taken from an adult who received the AZD1222 COVID-19 vaccine.

V usage is TRBV30 and J usage is TRBJ2-2; 7 bases line up with TRBD2. CDR3 length equals 14 residues. CDR1 GTSNPN and CDR2 SVGIG come from the germline V gene (reference sequence). V shed 6 bases, J shed 4 bases, and the junction held 8 bases outside the gene matches. The CDR3 protein is CACLVGGVTGELFF. Here the CDR3 DNA reads TGTGCCTGCCTAGTGGGAGGGGTCACCGGGGAGCTGTTTTTT.

V and J are TRBV12-5 and TRBJ2-1; D is ambiguous. V was shortened by 6 bases and J by 9 bases, with 12 bases between the two germline ends. The CDR3 is made up of 12 amino acids. Germline V lookup: CDR1 LGHNT, CDR2 FRNRAP. The CDR3 DNA follows: TGTGCTAGTGGGTTAGGAGCAACTGAGCAGTTCTTC. Its protein is CASGLGATEQFF.

The chain links TRBV19 to TRBJ2-3, with a possible D match to TRBD1 (5 bases). V was clipped by 0 bases and J by 1 base, with 8 bases between them. The CDR3 contains 15 residues. The germline gives CDR1 LNHDA, CDR2 SQIVND (reference sequence). The CDR3: CASSIDQGGTDTQYF. CDR3 in DNA: TGTGCCAGTAGTATAGATCAAGGGGGCACAGATACGCAGTATTTT. The whole variable domain, remainder taken from reference TRBV19 and TRBJ2-3, is DGGITQSPKYLFRKEGQNVTLSCEQNLNHDAMYWYRQDPGQGLRLIYYSQIVNDFQKGDIAEGYSVSREKKESFPLTVTSAQKNPTAFYLCASSIDQGGTDTQYFGPGTRLTVL.